The text below deals with one TCR beta chain. This specimen comes from a study of T cell responses to AZD1222 COVID-19 vaccine. Some clones are missing from TCRdb's copy, which holds only in-frame ones; the method was immunoSEQ multiplex PCR. This table has roughly 180,000 clones, around 93% appearing once. Trimming left V 3 bases short and J 0 bases short, with 12 bases between. In germline, CDR1 is SGHRS, CDR2 YFSETQ. The CDR3 consists of 16 residues. Sequenced here: peripheral blood, sampled on day 0 of AZD1222 vaccination. The TCR sequence derives from an adult in good health. This chain uses TRBV5-1 with TRBJ2-2; no reliable D call. The DNA for the CDR3 is TGCGCCAGCAGCTCGTCCGGACGGGCGAACACCGGGGAGCTGTTTTTT. Amino acids: CASSSSGRANTGELFF.